This is a list of T cell receptor beta chains from one sample in a study of blood T cell repertoires in COVID-19. This table comes from immunoSEQ multiplex PCR, and its TCRdb copy is limited to in-frame clones, with some not included. The sample carries about 250,000 clones, 80% to 85% recorded once. Sequencing was carried out using peripheral blood. Receptors were obtained from a man aged 50-59 years with active or convalescent COVID-19. CDR3s include the opening cysteine and the closing phenylalanine or tryptophan.

TRBJ2-3 TRBV15 CATSREGRLGQGETDTQYF
TRBJ2-7 TRBV19 CASSNAWDSSYEQYF
TRBJ2-6 TRBV15 CATGTGGPGANVLTF
TRBJ2-7 TRBV21-1 CASSKDPLRGGSYEQYF
TRBJ2-1 TRBV10-1 CASSEGRSGGTYNEQFF
TRBJ2-7 TRBV7-2 CASSLEASQYF
TRBJ2-5 TRBV7-2 CASSLGTSGGRETQYF
TRBJ1-5 TRBV18 CASSPSTASNQPQHF
TRBJ1-2 TRBV28 CASARLIQGSANYGYTF
TRBJ1-6 TRBV4-2 CASSQEWTAASPLHF
TRBJ1-1 TRBV12-5 CASGPGGNTEAFF
TRBJ2-7 TRBV6-5 CASSYSHSYEQYF
TRBJ2-3 TRBV13 CASRSRAEGPDTQYF
TRBJ2-2 TRBV7-3 CASSFRAGRTGELFF
TRBJ1-1 TRBV19 CASSIGTPGNTEAFF
TRBJ2-3 TRBV7-3 CASSPSGGKDTQYF
TRBJ2-6 TRBV25-1 CASSPGPRGVLTF
TRBJ1-2 TRBV30 CAWSDSGGGYTF
TRBJ1-1 TRBV6-5 CASRWGQGNTEAFF
TRBJ2-1 TRBV7-2 CASRSSGGSYNEQFF
TRBJ2-7 TRBV7-2 CASSWGQNSYEQYF
TRBJ2-1 TRBV11-3 CASSYQTGSTYNEQFF
TRBJ1-1 TRBV5-6 CASSLNQGHSEAFF
TRBJ1-3 TRBV11-2 CASSLVAGPSSGNTIYF
TRBJ2-3 TRBV19 CASSILGSPSTDTQYF
TRBJ1-4 TRBV7-2 CASSLVLVGGGDEKLFF
TRBJ1-2 TRBV19 CASSTNRGGGYGYTF
TRBJ2-5 TRBV3-1/TRBV3-2 CASSQDGGSAGTQYF
TRBJ2-3 TRBV5-5 CASSPLGTGVADTQYF
TRBJ1-5 TRBV6-6 CASSSSRQRGQAQHF
TRBJ2-7 TRBV12-3/TRBV12-4 CASTRDLGYEQYF
TRBJ2-1 TRBV30 CAWSGGGGEQFF
TRBJ2-2 TRBV6-5 CASSRPPPGPGELFF
TRBJ2-7 TRBV19 CASSRGQSYEQYF
TRBJ1-5 TRBV3-1/TRBV3-2 CASSPPGNQPQHF
TRBJ1-2 TRBV6-1 CASSEGQGVGYTF
TRBJ1-6 TRBV6-5 CASRTGTDNSPLHF
TRBJ2-1 TRBV5-1 CASSLEAGLIEQFF
TRBJ1-1 TRBV5-1 CASSPDRGNTEAFF
TRBJ2-5 TRBV6-5 CASSYEGLSGETQYF
TRBJ2-7 TRBV27 CASSLTGGREQYF
TRBJ2-3 TRBV3-1/TRBV3-2 CASSQGRGVGDTQYF
TRBJ1-5 TRBV5-6 CASSPRTESPSNQPQHF
TRBJ2-7 TRBV12-3/TRBV12-4 CASSLFITYEQYF
TRBJ2-2 TRBV3-1/TRBV3-2 CASSQGAQGNTGELFF
TRBJ2-7 TRBV18 CASSLQGAEYEQYF
TRBJ1-5 TRBV28 CASSLAGALGNQPQHF
TRBJ1-4 TRBV6-5 CASSTPGQGFEKLFF
TRBJ1-2 TRBV5-1 CASSLDGGSVGYTF
TRBJ1-1 TRBV19 CASSFGGQSNTEAFF